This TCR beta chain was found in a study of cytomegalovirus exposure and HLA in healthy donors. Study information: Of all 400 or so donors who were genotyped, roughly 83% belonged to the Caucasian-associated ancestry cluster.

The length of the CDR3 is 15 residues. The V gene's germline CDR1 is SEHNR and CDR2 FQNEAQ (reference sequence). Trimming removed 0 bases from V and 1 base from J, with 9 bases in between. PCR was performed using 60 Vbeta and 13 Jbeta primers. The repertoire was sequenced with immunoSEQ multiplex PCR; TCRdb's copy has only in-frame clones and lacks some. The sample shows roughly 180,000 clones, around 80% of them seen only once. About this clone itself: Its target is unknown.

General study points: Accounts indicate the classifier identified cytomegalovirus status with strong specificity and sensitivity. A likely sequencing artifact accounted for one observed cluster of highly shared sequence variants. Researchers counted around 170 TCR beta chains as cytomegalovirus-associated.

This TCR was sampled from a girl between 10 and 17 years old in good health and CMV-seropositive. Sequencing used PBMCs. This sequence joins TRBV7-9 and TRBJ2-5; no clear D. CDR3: CASSLALDIQETQYF. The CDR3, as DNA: TGTGCCAGCAGCTTAGCGTTAGACATCCAAGAGACCCAGTACTTC.